This TCR beta chain emerged from a study of vaccination and CD4 T cells after COVID-19 (dated by TCRdb to the early 2020s). For the study in its entirety: Convalescent patients had a positive SARS-CoV-2 result on nasal swab PCR, and of these patients, under ten had mild disease and one had severe disease. The convalescent cohort comprised six males and four females, including two Hispanic individuals, seven Caucasians, two Asians and one multiracial person. Two doses of either the Pfizer-BioNTech BNT162b2 vaccine (n=8) or the Moderna mRNA-1273 vaccine (n=2) were administered to participants. Post-COVID blood samples were collected from convalescent patients a median of roughly 100 days after diagnosis, with a range of roughly 30 to 161 days. The time from the second vaccine dose to post-vaccine blood sampling had a median of roughly 79 days and ranged from roughly 13 to 241 days. The cultures were stimulated with overlapping spike peptide pools from SARS-CoV-2 and from the common cold coronaviruses HCoV-NL63, HCoV-OC43 and HCoV-229E. As controls, cultures received a CEFX viral epitope pool (the positive control), an HIV-1 Nef peptide pool (the negative control), or no peptide at all. The spike-specific CD4+ TCR repertoire was compared before and after mRNA vaccination in over nine COVID-19 convalescent patients and several infection-naive healthy vaccine recipients.

What the authors observed across the whole study: Relatively few convalescent patients were included in the study, and early timepoints after natural infection were not analyzed. The median count of SARS-CoV-2-reactive clonotypes went up from roughly 21 after infection to 35 to 40 after vaccination, although the change was not significant. In convalescent patients, a median around 90% of post-vaccine SARS-CoV-2-reactive clones were detected only after vaccination, suggesting vaccine-specific priming. In convalescent patients, nearly all vaccine-specific clones (304 of 307) were found to be mono-reactive for SARS-CoV-2 spike rather than cross-reactive with common cold coronaviruses.

Library method: PCR. DNA from cultured CD4+ T cells underwent TCR sequencing with the Oncomine TCR Beta short-read assay at the Johns Hopkins FTIC core. The QIAamp micro DNA kit was used to extract genomic DNA from the cultured CD4+ T cells. The Oncomine TCR Beta libraries from cultured CD4+ T cells were pooled using unique dual indexes and then sequenced on an Illumina iSeq 100. In the paper's pipeline: Non-productive sequences were removed, and CDR3s that did not start with C, did not end with F or W, or were shorter than 7 amino acids were discarded. The MANAFEST web application was used to identify antigen-specific clonotypes by comparing peptide-stimulated wells against reference wells and other culture wells. To be called positive, a clone needed an FDR below 0.05, an odds ratio above 5, and a productive frequency above 0.1% in at least two of three replicate wells. A clonotype counted as cross-reactive if it showed significant expansion both in the SARS-CoV-2 spike wells and in at least one common cold coronavirus spike condition. CDR3 homology was assessed with Levenshtein distances (stringdist) and unrooted phylogenetic trees (ape) in R version 3.6.1. TCRdb reran the public reads through fastp at Q25 and MiXCR, keeping productive beta chains. Each record represents a unique CDR3 protein, reported with the most common genes and DNA among its rows. TCRdb, not the authors, supplied the V and J calls. This sample has about 25,000 distinct CDR3 sequences in its table, and roughly 42% of those were observed once. The biggest ten clones account for around 7.8% of the sample.

CDR1 is given as SGHAT and CDR2 as FQNNGV, both from the germline V gene. Trimming at the junction amounts to 5 bases on V and 1 base on J, and the germline ends lie 14 bases apart. The CDR3 runs 15 residues from the cysteine to the phenylalanine. Only CDR3 DNA remains: 45 bases, in frame from the first base. According to the study, the label for this sample's treatment or condition signals: roughly 11-day PBMC culture with coronavirus spike peptide pools or control peptides (ViraFEST assay). The study used the ViraFEST assay, which expanded antigen-specific T cells with peptide pools and then identified expanded clonotypes by TCR sequencing. The convalescent patients' positive SARS-CoV-2 PCR tests fell between March and December 2020, which was before the Alpha, Beta and Delta variants emerged in the United States. Each well held around 2 million PBMCs cultured with roughly 10 ug/ml peptide pools in IMDM containing about 5% human AB serum and roughly 9 IU/ml IL-2. On days 3 and 7, half of the culture medium was replaced with fresh IL-2-containing medium. Once the cells had been in culture for ten to eleven days, the EasySep CD4+ T cell isolation kit was used to isolate CD4+ T cells by negative selection. PBMCs were separated from whole blood using Ficoll-Paque Plus gradient centrifugation and then either used fresh or cryopreserved at -140C. In general, triplicate wells were set up for every culture condition.

Concerning this clonotype: Its antigen is currently not known. Base quality data are lacking; no much larger clone is found one base away.

The V gene is TRBV11-2 and the J gene is TRBJ1-1; tentative D gene TRBD1, with 5 bases matching. This clonotype originated in a human donor who had recovered from COVID-19. The sequenced material came from CD4+ T cells from blood, cultured in vitro. The CDR3 reads CASSLKRGANTEAFF. The nucleotides are TGTGCCAGCAGCCTCAAGCGGGGCGCGAACACTGAAGCTTTCTTT.